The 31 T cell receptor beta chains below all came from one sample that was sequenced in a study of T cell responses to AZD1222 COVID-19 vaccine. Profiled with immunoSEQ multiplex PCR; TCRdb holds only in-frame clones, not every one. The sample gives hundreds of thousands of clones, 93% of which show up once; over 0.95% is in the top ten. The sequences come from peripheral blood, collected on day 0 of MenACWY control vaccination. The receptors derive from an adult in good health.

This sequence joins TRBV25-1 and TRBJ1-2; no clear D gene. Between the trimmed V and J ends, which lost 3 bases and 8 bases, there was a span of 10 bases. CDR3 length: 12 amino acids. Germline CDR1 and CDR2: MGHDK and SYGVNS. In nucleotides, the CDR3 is TGTGCCAGCAGTGAGCAGATGGGCGGCTACACCTTC. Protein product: CASSEQMGGYTF.

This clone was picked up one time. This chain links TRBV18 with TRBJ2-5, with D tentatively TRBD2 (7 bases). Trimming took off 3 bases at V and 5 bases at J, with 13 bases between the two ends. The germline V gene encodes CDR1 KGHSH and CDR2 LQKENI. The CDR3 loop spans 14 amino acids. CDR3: CASSPEQGGETQYF. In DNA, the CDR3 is TGTGCCAGCTCACCTGAACAGGGAGGGGAGACCCAGTACTTC.

The CDR3 nucleotides are TGTGCCAGTAGTTGGGCTCCCCTAAGGGGTGCCGGGGAGCTGTTTTTT. Protein product: CASSWAPLRGAGELFF. This rearrangement joins TRBV19 to TRBJ2-2, with D possibly TRBD1 on 5 matching bases. The V end lost 5 bases, the J end lost 6 bases, and 19 bases lay between the germline ends. The CDR3 is 16 amino acids. Germline V gene data show CDR1 as LNHDA and CDR2 as SQIVND (reference sequence).

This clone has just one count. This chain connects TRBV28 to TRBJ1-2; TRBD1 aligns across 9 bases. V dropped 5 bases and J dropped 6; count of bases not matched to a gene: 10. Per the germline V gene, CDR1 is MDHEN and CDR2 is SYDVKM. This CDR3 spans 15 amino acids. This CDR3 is CASSAPQGAWDGYTF. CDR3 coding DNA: TGTGCCAGCAGTGCCCCACAGGGGGCATGGGATGGCTACACCTTC.

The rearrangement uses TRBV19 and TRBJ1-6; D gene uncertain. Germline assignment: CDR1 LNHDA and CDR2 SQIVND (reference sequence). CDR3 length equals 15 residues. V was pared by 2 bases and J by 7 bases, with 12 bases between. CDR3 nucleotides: TGTGCCAGTAGTATAATGGACGGTTCAAATTCACCCCTCCACTTT. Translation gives CASSIMDGSNSPLHF.

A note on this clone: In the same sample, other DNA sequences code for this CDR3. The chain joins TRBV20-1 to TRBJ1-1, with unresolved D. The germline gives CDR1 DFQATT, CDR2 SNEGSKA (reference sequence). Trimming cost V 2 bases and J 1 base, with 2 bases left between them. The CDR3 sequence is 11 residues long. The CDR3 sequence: CSARQNTEAFF. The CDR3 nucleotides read TGCAGTGCTAGACAGAACACTGAAGCTTTCTTT.

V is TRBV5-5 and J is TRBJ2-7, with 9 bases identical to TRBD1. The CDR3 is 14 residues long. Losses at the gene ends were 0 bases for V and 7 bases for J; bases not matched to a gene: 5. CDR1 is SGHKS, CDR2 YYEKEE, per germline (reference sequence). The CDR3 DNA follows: TGTGCCAGCAGCTTGGTAGGGACAGGGCATGAGCAGTACTTC. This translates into CASSLVGTGHEQYF.

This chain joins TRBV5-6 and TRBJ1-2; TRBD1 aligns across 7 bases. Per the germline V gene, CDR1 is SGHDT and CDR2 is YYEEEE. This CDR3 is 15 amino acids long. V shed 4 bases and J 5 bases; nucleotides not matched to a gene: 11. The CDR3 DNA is TGTGCCAGCAGCCCAGTTACCGGGACAGCTTATGGCTACACCTTC. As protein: CASSPVTGTAYGYTF.

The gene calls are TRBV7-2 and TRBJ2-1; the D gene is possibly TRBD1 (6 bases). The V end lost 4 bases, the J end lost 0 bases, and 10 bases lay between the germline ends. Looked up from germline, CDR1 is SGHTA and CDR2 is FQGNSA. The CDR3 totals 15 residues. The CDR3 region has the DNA TGTGCCAGCAGCTCGGACAGTCGCTCCTACAATGAGCAGTTCTTC. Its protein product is CASSSDSRSYNEQFF.

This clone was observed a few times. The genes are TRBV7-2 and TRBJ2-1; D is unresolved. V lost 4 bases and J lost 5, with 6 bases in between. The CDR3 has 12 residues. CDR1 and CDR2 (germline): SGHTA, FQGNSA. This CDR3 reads CASSSSDNEQFF. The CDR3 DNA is TGTGCCAGCAGCTCTAGTGACAATGAGCAGTTCTTC.

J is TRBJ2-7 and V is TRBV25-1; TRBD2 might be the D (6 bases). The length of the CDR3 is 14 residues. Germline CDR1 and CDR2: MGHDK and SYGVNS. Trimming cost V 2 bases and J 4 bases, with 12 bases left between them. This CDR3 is CASSEGGFWYEQYF. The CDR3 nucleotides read TGTGCCAGCAGTGAAGGGGGGTTTTGGTACGAGCAGTACTTC.

Here the CDR3 reads CASSLGGTQPYNEQFF. As DNA, the CDR3 is TGTGCCAGCAGCTTGGGGGGGACGCAGCCGTACAATGAGCAGTTCTTC. The chain is built from TRBV5-4 and TRBJ2-1; D possibly uses TRBD1 or TRBD2 (5 bases each). The CDR3 is 16 amino acids. V shed 0 bases and J shed 4 bases, with 14 bases lying between them. Germline-derived CDR1 and CDR2 are SGHNT and YYREEE (reference sequence).

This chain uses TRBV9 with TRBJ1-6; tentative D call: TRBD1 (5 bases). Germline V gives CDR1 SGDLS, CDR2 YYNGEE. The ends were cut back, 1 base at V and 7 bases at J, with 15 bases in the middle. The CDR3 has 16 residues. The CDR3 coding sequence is TGTGCCAGCAGCGTAAGTGGGCGGGGGTGGAATTCACCCCTCCACTTT. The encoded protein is CASSVSGRGWNSPLHF.

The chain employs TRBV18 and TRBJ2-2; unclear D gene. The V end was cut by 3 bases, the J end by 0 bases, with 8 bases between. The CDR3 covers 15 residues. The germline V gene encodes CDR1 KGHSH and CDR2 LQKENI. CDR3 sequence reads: CASSPAGTNTGELFF. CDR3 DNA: TGTGCCAGCTCACCGGCAGGTACGAACACCGGGGAGCTGTTTTTT.

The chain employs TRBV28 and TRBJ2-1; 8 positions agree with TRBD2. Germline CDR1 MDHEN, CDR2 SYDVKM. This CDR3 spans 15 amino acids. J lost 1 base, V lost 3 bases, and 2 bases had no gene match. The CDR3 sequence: CASSFPGGSYNEQFF. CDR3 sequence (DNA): TGTGCCAGCAGTTTCCCGGGGGGGTCCTACAATGAGCAGTTCTTC.

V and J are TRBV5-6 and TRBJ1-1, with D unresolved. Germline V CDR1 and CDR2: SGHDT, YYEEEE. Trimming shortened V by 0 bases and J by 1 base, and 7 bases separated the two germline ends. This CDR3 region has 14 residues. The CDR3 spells CASSLVGRNTEAFF. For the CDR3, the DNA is TGTGCCAGCAGCTTGGTGGGCAGGAACACTGAAGCTTTCTTT.

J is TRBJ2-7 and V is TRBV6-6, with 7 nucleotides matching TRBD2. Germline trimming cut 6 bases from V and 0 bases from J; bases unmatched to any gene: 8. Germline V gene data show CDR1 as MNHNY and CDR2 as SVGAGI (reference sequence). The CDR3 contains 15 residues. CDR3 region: CASRAGGISSYEQYF. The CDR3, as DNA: TGTGCCAGCAGGGCCGGGGGGATCAGCTCCTACGAGCAGTACTTC.

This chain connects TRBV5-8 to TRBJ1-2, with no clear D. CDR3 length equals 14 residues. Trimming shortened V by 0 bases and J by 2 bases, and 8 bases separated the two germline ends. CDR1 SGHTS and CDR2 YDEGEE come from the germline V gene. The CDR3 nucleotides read TGTGCCAGCAGCTTGGGGCCGGGAAACTATGGCTACACCTTC. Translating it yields CASSLGPGNYGYTF. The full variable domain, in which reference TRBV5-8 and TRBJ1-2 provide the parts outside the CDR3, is EAGVTQSPTHLIKTRGQQATLRCSPISGHTSVYWYQQALGLGLQFLLWYDEGEERNRGNFPPRFSGRQFPNYSSELNVNALELEDSALYLCASSLGPGNYGYTFGSGTRLTVV.

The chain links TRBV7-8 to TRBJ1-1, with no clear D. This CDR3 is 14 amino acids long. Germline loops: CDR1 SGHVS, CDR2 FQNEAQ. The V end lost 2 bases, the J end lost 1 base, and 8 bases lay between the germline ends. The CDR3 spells CASSLLGQNTEAFF. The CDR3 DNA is TGTGCCAGCAGCTTATTAGGGCAGAACACTGAAGCTTTCTTT.

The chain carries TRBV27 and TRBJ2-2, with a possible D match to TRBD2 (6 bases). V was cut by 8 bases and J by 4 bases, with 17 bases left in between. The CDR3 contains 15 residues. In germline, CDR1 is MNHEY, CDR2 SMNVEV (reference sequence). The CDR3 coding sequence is TGTGCCAGCGGGTCAATGGCGGGGCGCACCGGGGAGCTGTTTTTT. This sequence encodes CASGSMAGRTGELFF.

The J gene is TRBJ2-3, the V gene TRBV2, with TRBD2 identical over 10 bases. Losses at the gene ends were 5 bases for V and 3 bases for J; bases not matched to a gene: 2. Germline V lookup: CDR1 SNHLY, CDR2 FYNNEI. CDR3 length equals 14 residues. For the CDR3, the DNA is TGTGCCAGCAGTCCGGGACTAGCGACAGATACGCAGTATTTT. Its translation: CASSPGLATDTQYF.

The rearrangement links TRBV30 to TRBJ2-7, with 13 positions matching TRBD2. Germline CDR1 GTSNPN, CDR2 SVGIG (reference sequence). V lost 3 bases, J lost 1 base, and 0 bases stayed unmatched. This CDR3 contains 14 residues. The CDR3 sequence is CAWRTSGGSYEQYF. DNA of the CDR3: TGTGCCTGGAGGACTAGCGGGGGGTCCTACGAGCAGTACTTC.

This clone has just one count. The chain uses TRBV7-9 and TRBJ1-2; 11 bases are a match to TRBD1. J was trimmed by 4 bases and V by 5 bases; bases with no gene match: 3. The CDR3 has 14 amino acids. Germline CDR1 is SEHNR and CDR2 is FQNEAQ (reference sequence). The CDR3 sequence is CASSPGQGAYGYTF. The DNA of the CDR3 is TGTGCCAGCAGCCCCGGACAGGGGGCCTATGGCTACACCTTC.

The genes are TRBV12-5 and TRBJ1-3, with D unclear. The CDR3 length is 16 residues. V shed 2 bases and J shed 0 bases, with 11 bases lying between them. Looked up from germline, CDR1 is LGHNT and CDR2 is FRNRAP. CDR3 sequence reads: CASGLTQFGSGNTIYF. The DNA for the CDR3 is TGTGCTAGTGGTTTGACCCAATTCGGCTCTGGAAACACCATATATTTT.

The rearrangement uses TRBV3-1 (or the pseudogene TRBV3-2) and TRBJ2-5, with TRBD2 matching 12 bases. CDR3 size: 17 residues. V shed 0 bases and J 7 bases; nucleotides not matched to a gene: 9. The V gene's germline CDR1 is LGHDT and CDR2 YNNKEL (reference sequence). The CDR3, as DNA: TGTGCCAGCAGCCAAGACCCTACTAGCGGGGGGCGTGGGACCCAGTACTTC. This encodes CASSQDPTSGGRGTQYF.

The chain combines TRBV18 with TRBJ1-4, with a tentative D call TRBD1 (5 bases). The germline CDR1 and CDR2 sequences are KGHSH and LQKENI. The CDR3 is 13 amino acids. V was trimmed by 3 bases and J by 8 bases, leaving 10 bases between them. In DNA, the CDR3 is TGTGCCAGCTCACCTCAGGGTTGGGAAAAACTGTTTTTT. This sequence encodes CASSPQGWEKLFF.

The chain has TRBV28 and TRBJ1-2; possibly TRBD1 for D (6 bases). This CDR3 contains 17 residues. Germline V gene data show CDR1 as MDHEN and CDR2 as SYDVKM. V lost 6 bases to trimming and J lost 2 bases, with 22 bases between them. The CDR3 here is CASSSTGHPTGNYGYTF. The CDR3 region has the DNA TGTGCCAGCAGCAGCACGGGACACCCAACAGGGAACTATGGCTACACCTTC.

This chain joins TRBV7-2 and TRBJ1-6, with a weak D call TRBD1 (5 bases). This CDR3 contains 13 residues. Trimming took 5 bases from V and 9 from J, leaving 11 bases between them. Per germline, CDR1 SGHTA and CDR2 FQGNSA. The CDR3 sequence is CASSAGGGSPLHF. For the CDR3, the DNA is TGTGCCAGCAGCGCGGGGGGGGGTTCACCCCTCCACTTT.

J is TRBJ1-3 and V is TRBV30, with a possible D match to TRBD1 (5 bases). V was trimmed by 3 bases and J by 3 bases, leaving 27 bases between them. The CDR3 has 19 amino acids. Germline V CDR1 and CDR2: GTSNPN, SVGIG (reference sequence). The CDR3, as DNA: TGTGCCTGGAGCGGCTCGGAGGGGAATGGGTGGGTCAGTGGAAACACCATATATTTT. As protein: CAWSGSEGNGWVSGNTIYF.

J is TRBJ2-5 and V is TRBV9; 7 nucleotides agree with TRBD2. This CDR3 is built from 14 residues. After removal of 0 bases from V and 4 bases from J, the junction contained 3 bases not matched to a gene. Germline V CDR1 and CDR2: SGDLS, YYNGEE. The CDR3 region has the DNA TGTGCCAGCAGCGTAGGAGGCGGGGGAGAGACCCAGTACTTC. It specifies CASSVGGGGETQYF.

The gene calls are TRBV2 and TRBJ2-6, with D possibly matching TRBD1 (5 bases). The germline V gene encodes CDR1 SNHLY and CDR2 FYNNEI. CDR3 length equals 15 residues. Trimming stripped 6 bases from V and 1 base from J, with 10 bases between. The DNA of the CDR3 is TGTGCCAGCAGCCTAGACAGTTCTGGGGCCAACGTCCTGACTTTC. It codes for CASSLDSSGANVLTF.